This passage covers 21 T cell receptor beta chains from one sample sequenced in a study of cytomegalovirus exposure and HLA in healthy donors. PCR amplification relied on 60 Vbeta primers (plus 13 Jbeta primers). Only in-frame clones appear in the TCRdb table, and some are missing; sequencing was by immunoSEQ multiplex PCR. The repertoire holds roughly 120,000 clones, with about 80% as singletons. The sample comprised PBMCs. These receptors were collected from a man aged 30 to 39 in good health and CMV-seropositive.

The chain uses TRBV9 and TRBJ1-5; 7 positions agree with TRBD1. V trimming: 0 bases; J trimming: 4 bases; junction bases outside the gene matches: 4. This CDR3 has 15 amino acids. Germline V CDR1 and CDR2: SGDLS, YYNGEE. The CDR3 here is CASSVGQGDNQPQHF. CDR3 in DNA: TGTGCCAGCAGCGTAGGACAGGGCGATAATCAGCCCCAGCATTTT. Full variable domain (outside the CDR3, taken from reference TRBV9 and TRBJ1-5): DSGVTQTPKHLITATGQRVTLRCSPRSGDLSVYWYQQSLDQGLQFLIQYYNGEERAKGNILERFSAQQFPDLHSELNLSSLELGDSALYFCASSVGQGDNQPQHFGDGTRLSIL.

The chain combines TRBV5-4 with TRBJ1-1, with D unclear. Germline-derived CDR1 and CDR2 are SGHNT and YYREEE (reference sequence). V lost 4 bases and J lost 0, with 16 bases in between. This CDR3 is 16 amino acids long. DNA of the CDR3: TGTGCCAGCAGCCACCCTACTACGGGGTTGAACACTGAAGCTTTCTTT. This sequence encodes CASSHPTTGLNTEAFF.

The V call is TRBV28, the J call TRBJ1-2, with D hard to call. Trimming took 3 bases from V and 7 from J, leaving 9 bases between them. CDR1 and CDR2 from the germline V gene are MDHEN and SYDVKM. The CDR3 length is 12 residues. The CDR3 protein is CASSFRDAGYTF. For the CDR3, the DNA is TGTGCCAGCAGTTTCCGGGATGCTGGCTACACCTTC.

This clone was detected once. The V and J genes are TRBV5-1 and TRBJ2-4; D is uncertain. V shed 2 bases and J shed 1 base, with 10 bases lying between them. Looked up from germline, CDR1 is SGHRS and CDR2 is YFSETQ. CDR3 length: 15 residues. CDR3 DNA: TGCGCCAGCAGCTTAAGGAGAGAGGCCAAAAACATTCAGTACTTC. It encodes CASSLRREAKNIQYF.

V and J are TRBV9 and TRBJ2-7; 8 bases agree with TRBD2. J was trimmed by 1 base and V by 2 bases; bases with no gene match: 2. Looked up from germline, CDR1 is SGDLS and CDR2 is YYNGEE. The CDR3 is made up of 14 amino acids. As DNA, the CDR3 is TGTGCCAGCAGCGTGTTAGCGGGATCCTACGAGCAGTACTTC. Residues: CASSVLAGSYEQYF.

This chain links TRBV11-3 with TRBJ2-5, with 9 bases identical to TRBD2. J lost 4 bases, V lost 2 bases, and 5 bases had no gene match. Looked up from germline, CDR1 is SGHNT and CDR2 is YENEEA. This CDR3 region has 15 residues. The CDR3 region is CASSLRRGGTETQYF. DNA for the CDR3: TGTGCCAGCAGCTTACGGCGGGGGGGCACAGAGACCCAGTACTTC.

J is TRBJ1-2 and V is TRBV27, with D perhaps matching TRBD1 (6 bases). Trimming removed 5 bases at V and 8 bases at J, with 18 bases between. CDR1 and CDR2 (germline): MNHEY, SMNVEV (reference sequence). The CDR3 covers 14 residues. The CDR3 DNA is TGTGCCAGCAGTGCTATCCGGGACATAAACGGCTACACCTTC. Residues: CASSAIRDINGYTF.

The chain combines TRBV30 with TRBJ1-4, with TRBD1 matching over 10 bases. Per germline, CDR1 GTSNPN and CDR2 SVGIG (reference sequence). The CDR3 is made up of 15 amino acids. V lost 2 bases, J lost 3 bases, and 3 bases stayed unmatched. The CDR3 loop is CAWSRDRGPNEKLFF. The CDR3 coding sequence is TGTGCCTGGAGTCGGGACAGGGGACCTAATGAAAAACTGTTTTTT.

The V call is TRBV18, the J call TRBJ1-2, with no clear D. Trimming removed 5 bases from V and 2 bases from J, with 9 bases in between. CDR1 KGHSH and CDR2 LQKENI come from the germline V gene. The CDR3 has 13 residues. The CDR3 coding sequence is TGTGCCAGCTCAGCCGGGAGGAACTATGGCTACACCTTC. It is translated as CASSAGRNYGYTF.

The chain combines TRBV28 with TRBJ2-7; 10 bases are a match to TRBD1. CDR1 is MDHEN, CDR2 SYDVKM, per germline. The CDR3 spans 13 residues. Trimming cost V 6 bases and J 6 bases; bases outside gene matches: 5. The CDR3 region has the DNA TGTGCCAGCAGGACAGGGGGCCAGCGCGAGCAGTACTTC. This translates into CASRTGGQREQYF.

CDR3 sequence: CSVEERGRVDYGYTF. The CDR3 DNA reads as TGCAGCGTTGAAGAGCGGGGGAGAGTAGACTATGGCTACACCTTC. The chain joins TRBV29-1 to TRBJ1-2; D might be TRBD1 (5 bases). With 0 bases removed from V and 3 bases from J, the gap between germline ends came to 14 bases. CDR3 length equals 15 residues. Germline lookup yields CDR1 SQVTM and CDR2 ANQGSEA.

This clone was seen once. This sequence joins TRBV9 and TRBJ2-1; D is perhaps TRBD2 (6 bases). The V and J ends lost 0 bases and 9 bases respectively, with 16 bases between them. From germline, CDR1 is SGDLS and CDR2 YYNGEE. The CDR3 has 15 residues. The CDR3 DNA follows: TGTGCCAGCAGCGTAGCCCCGACTAGATCTACTGAGCAGTTCTTC. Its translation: CASSVAPTRSTEQFF. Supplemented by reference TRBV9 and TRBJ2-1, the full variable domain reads DSGVTQTPKHLITATGQRVTLRCSPRSGDLSVYWYQQSLDQGLQFLIQYYNGEERAKGNILERFSAQQFPDLHSELNLSSLELGDSALYFCASSVAPTRSTEQFFGPGTRLTVL.

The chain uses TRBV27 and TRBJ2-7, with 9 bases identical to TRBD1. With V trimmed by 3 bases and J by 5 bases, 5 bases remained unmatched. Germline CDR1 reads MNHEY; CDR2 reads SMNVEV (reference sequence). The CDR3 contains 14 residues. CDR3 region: CASSFTGGGDEQYF. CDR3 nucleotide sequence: TGTGCCAGCAGTTTCACAGGGGGCGGCGACGAGCAGTACTTC.

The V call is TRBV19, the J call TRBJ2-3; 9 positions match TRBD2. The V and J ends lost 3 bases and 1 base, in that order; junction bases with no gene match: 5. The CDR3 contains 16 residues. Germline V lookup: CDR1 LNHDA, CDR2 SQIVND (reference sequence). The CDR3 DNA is TGTGCCAGTAGTATCGGTAGCGGGAGTGGCACAGATACGCAGTATTTT. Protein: CASSIGSGSGTDTQYF.

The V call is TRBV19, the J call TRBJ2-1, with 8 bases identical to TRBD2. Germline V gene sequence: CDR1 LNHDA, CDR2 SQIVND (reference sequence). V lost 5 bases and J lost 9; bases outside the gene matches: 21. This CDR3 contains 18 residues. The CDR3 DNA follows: TGTGCCAGTAGTCCTCCTTACACCGGGACTAGGGGGTTCGGTGAGCAGTTCTTC. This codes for CASSPPYTGTRGFGEQFF.

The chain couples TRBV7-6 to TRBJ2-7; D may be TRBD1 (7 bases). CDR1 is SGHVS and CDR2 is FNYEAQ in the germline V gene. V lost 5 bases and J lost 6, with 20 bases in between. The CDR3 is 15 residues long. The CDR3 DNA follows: TGTGCCAGCAGCATACTCAGGGGGGATCTCCGCGAGCAGTACTTC. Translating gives CASSILRGDLREQYF.

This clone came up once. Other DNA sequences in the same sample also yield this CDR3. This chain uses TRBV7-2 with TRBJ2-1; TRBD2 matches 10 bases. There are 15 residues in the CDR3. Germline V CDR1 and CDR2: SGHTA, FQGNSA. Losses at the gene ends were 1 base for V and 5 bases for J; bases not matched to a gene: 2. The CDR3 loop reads CASSLGLAGNNEQFF. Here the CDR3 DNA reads TGTGCCAGCAGCTTAGGACTAGCGGGCAACAATGAGCAGTTCTTC. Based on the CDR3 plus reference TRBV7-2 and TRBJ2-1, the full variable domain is GAGVSQSPSNKVTEKGKDVELRCDPISGHTALYWYRQSLGQGLEFLIYFQGNSAPDKSGLPSDRFSAERTGGSVSTLTIQRTQQEDSAVYLCASSLGLAGNNEQFFGPGTRLTVL.

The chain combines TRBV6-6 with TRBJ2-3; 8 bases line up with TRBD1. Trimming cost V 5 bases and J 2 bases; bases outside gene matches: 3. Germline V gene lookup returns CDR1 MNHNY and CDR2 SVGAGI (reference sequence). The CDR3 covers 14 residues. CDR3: CASSQGALTDTQYF. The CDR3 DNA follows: TGTGCCAGCAGTCAGGGGGCCCTCACAGATACGCAGTATTTT.

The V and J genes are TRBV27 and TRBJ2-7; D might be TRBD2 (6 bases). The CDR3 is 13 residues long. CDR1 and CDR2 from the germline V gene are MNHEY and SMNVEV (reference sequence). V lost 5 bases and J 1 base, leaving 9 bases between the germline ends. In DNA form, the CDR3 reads TGTGCCAGCAGTCCGCGGGGTTCCTACGAGCAGTACTTC. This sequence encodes CASSPRGSYEQYF.

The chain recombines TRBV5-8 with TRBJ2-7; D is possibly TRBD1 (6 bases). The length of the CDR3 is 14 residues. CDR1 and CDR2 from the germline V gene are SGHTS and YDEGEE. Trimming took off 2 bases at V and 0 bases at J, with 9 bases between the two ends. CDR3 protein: CASSFRDNSYEQYF. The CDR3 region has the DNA TGTGCCAGCAGCTTCCGGGACAACTCCTACGAGCAGTACTTC.

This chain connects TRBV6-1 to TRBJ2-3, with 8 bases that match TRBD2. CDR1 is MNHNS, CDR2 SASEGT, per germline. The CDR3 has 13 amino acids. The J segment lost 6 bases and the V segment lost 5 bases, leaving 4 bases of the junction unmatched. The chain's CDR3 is CASSRGGEDTQYF. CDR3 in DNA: TGTGCCAGCAGTCGGGGGGGCGAGGATACGCAGTATTTT.